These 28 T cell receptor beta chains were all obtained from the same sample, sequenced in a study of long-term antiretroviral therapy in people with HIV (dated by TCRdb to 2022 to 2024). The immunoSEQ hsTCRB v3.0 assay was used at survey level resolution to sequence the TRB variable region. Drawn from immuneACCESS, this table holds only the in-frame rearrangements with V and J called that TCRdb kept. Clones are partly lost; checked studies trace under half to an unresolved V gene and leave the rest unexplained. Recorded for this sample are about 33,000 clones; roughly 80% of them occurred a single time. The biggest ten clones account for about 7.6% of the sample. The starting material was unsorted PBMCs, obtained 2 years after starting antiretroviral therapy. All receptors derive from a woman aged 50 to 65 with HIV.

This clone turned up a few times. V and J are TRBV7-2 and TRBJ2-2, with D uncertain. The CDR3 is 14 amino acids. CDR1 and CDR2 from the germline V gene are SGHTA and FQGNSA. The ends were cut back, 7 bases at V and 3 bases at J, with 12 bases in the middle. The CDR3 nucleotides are TGTGCCAGCACCTTTTCTTTACACACCGGGGAGCTGTTTTTT. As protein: CASTFSLHTGELFF.

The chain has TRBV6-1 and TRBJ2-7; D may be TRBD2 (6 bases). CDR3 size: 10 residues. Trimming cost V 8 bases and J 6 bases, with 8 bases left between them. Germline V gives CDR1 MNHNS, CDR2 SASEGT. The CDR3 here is CASGRPEQYV. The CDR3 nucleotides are TGTGCCAGCGGGAGGCCCGAGCAGTACGTC.

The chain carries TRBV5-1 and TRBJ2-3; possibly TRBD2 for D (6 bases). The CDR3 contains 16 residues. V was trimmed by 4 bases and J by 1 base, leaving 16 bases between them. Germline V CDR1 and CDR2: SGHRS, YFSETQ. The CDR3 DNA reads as TGCGCCAGCAGCGTTGCCCGCGGGGTCCGCACAGATACGCAGTATTTT. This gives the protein CASSVARGVRTDTQYF.

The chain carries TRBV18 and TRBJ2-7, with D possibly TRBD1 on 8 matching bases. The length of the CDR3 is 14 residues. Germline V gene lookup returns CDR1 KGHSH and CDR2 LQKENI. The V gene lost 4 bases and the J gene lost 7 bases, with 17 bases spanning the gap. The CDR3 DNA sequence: TGTGCCAGCTCACAGTCGGACAGGGAGGGAGAGCAGTACGTC. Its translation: CASSQSDREGEQYV.

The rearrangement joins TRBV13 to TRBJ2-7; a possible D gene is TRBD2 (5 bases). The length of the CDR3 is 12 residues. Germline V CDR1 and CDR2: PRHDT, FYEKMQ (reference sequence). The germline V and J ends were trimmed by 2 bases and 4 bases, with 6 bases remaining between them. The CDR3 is CASSLRGYEQYV. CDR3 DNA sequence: TGTGCCAGCAGCTTAAGAGGGTACGAGCAGTACGTC.

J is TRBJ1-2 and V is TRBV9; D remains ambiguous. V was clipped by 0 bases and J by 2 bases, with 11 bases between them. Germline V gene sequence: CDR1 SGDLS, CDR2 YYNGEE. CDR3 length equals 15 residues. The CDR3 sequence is CASSVGHLSNYGYTF. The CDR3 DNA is TGTGCCAGCAGCGTAGGACACCTCTCAAACTATGGCTACACCTTC. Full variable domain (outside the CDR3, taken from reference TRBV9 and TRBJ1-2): DSGVTQTPKHLITATGQRVTLRCSPRSGDLSVYWYQQSLDQGLQFLIQYYNGEERAKGNILERFSAQQFPDLHSELNLSSLELGDSALYFCASSVGHLSNYGYTFGSGTRLTVV.

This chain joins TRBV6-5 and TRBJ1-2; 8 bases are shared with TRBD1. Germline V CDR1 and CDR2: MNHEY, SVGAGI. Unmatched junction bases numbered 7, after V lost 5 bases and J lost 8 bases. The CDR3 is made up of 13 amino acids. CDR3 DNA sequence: TGTGCCAGCAGTGAACGGAACAGGGGGGGCTACACCTTC. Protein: CASSERNRGGYTF.

The CDR3 region is CASSEGFRLGGEQYF. The CDR3 region has the DNA TGTGCCAGCAGTGAAGGATTTCGATTGGGAGGCGAGCAGTACTTC. This chain uses TRBV6-1 with TRBJ2-7, with a tentative D call TRBD2 (6 bases). CDR1 is MNHNS, CDR2 SASEGT, per germline. V was cut by 1 base and J by 6 bases, with 16 bases left in between. The CDR3 sequence is 15 residues long.

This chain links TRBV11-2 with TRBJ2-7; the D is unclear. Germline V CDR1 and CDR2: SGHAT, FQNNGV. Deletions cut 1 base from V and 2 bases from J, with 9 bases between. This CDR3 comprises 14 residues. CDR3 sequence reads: CASSLAPTPYEQYF. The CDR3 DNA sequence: TGTGCCAGCAGCTTAGCTCCAACCCCCTACGAGCAGTACTTC.

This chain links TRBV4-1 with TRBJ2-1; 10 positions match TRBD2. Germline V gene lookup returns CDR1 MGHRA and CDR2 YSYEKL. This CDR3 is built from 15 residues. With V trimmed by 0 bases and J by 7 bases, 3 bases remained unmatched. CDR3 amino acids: CASSQEPSGGNEQFF. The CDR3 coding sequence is TGCGCCAGCAGCCAAGAACCTAGCGGGGGTAATGAGCAGTTCTTC.

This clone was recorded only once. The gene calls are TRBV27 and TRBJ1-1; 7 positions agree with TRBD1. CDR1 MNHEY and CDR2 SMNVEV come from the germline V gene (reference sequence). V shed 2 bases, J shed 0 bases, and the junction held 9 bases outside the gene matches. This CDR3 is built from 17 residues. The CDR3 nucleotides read TGTGCCAGCAGTTTAGATAGGAGGGGGCGCCTGAACACTGAAGCTTTCTTT. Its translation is CASSLDRRGRLNTEAFF.

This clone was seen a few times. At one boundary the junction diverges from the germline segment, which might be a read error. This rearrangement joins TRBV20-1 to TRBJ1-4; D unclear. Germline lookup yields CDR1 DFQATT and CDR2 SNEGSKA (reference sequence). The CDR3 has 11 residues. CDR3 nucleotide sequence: TGCAGTGCTAGAGATCAAGCGGAGCTTAATTTT. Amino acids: CSARDQAELNF.

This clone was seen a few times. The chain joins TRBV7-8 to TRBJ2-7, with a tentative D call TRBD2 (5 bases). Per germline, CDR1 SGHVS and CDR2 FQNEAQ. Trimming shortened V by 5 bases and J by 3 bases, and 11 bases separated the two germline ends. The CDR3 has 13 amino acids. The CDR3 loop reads CASSPDSLYEQYV. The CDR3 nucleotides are TGTGCCAGCAGCCCGGACTCCCTCTACGAGCAGTACGTC.

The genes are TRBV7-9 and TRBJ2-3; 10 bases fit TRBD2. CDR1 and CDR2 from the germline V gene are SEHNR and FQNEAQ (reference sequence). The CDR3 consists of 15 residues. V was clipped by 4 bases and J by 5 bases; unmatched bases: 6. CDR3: CASSSWTSGGDTQYF. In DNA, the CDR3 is TGTGCCAGCAGCTCCTGGACTAGCGGAGGAGATACGCAGTATTTT.

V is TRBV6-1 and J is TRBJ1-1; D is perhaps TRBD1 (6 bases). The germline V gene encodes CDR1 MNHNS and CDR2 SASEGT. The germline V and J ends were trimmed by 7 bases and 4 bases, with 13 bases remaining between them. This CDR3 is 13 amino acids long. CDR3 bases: TGTGCCAGCAACAAACAGGGAAGCACTGAAGCTTTCTTT. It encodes CASNKQGSTEAFF.

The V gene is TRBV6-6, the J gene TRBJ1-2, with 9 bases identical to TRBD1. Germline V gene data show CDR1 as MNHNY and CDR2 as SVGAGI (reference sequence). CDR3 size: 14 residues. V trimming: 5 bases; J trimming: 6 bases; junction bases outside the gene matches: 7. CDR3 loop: CASSRPGTGHGYTF. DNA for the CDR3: TGTGCCAGCAGTCGTCCCGGGACAGGGCATGGCTACACCTTC.

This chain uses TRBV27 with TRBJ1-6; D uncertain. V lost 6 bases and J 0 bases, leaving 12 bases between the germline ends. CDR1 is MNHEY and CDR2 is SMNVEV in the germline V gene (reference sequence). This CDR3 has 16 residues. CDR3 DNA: TGTGCCAGCAGGGGCCTTTATAGCTCCTATAATTCACCCCTCCACTTT. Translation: CASRGLYSSYNSPLHF.

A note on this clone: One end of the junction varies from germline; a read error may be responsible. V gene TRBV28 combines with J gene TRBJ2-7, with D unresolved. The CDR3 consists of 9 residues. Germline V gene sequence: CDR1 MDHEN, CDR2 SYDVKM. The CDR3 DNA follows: TGTGCCAGCAGTTCTGAACCGGTCTTC. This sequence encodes CASSSEPVF. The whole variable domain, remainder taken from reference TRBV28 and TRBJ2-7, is DVKVTQSSRYLVKRTGEKVFLECVQDMDHENMFWYRQDPGLGLRLIYFSYDVKMKEKGDIPEGYSVSREKKERFSLILESASTNQTSMYLCASSSEPVFGPGTRLTVT.

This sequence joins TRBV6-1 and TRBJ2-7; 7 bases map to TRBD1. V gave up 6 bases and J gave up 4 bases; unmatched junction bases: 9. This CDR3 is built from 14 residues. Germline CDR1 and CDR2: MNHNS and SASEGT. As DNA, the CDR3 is TGTGCCAGCAGGAATCCGGGACAGCCTTACGAGCAGTACGTC. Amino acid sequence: CASRNPGQPYEQYV.

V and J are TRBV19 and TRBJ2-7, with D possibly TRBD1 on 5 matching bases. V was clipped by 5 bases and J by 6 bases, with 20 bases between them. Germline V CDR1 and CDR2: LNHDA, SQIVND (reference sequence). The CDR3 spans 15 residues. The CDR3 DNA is TGTGCCAGTAGTCAGGGCAGGGTGGAATACGGCGAGCAGTACTTC. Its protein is CASSQGRVEYGEQYF.

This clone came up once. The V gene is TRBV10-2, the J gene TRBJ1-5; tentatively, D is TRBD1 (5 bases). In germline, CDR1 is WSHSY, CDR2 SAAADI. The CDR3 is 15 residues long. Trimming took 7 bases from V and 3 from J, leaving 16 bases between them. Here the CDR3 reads CASTPGGAFNQPQHF. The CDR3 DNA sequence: TGCGCCAGCACCCCAGGAGGGGCCTTCAATCAGCCCCAGCATTTT.

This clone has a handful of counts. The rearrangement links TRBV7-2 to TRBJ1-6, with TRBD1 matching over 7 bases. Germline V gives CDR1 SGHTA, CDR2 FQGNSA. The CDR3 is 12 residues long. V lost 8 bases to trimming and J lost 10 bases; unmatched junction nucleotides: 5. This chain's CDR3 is CASGQGDSPLHF. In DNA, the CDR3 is TGTGCCAGCGGCCAGGGGGACTCACCCCTCCACTTT. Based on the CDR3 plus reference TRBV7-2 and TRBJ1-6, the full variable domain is GAGVSQSPSNKVTEKGKDVELRCDPISGHTALYWYRQSLGQGLEFLIYFQGNSAPDKSGLPSDRFSAERTGGSVSTLTIQRTQQEDSAVYLCASGQGDSPLHFGNGTRLTVT.

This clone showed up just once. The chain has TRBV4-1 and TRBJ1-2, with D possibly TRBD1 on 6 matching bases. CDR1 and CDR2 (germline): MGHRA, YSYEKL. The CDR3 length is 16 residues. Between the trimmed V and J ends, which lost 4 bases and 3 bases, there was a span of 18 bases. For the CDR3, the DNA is TGCGCCAGCAGCCCGGATGTAAAACAGGGAGACTATGGCTACACCTTC. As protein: CASSPDVKQGDYGYTF.

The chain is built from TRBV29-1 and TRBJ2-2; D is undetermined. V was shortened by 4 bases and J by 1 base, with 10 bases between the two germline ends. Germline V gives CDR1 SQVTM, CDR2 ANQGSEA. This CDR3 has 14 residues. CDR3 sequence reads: CSVARTVNTGELFF. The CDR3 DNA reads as TGCAGCGTTGCTAGGACGGTGAACACCGGGGAGCTGTTTTTT.

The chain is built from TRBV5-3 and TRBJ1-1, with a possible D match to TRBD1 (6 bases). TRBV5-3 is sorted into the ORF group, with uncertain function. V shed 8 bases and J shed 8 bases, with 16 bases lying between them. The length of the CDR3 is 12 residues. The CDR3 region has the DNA TGTGCCAGCACCCTCGGACAGTTAGAAGCTTTCTTT. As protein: CASTLGQLEAFF.

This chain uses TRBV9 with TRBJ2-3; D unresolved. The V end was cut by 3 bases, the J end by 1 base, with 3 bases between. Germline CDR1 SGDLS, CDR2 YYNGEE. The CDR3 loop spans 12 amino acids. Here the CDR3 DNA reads TGTGCCAGCAGCGGGGGCACAGATACGCAGTATTTT. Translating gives CASSGGTDTQYF.

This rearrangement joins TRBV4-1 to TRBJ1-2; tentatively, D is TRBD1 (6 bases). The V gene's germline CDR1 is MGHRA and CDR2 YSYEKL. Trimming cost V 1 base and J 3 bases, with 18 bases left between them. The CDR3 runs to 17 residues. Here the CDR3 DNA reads TGCGCCAGCAGCCAAGTGGCTGGAATACAGGGTGACTATGGCTACACCTTC. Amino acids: CASSQVAGIQGDYGYTF.

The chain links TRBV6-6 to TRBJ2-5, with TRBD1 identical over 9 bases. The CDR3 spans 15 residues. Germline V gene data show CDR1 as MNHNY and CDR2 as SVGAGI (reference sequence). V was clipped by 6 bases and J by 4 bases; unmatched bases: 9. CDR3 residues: CASRKQGADGETQYF. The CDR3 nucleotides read TGTGCCAGCAGGAAACAGGGGGCGGACGGAGAGACCCAGTACTTC.